This is a list of T cell receptor beta chains from one sample in a study of PD-L1 blockade in urothelial cancer. Produced via immunoSEQ multiplex PCR; TCRdb's table is partial and in-frame only. Of approximately 44,000 clones in the sample, around 90% were seen once. The specimen comprised PBMCs, sampled around atezolizumab (anti-PD-L1) treatment. These TCRs come from a man between 70 and 80 years old with urothelial cancer. Both conserved end residues are part of each CDR3. D genes are given only for firm matches. Rows may omit the clone size; those that give it use once, few, many or a size class.

J: TRBJ2-5
length: 13
size: .
D: .
V: TRBV6-5
DNA: TGTGCCAGCACCCCCGGGAACAAAGAGACCCAGTACTTC
CDR3: CASTPGNKETQYF

J: TRBJ1-2
length: 12
size: once
D: .
V: TRBV6-6
DNA: TGTGCCAGCAGTCCGACGGGTTCTGGCTACACCTTC
CDR3: CASSPTGSGYTF

J: TRBJ2-7
length: 15
size: .
D: .
V: TRBV9
DNA: TGTGCCAGCAGCGCGGCCGGGACTCAAACCTACGAGCAGTACTTC
CDR3: CASSAAGTQTYEQYF

J: TRBJ1-1
length: 14
size: .
D: .
V: TRBV7-2
DNA: TGTGCCAGCAGCCAACGAGCTATGAACACTGAAGCTTTCTTT
CDR3: CASSQRAMNTEAFF

J: TRBJ2-7
length: 13
size: .
D: .
V: TRBV28
DNA: TGTGCCAGCAGTTTGAACAGAGCCTACGAGCAGTACTTC
CDR3: CASSLNRAYEQYF

J: TRBJ1-1
length: 15
size: .
D: .
V: TRBV5-8
DNA: TGTGCCAGCAGCTTAACAGGGAGCCTGAACACTGAAGCTTTCTTT
CDR3: CASSLTGSLNTEAFF

J: TRBJ1-1
length: 14
size: .
D: .
V: TRBV7-9
DNA: TGTGCCAGCAGCTTGGACAGTGGGGCAACTGAAGCTTTCTTT
CDR3: CASSLDSGATEAFF

J: TRBJ1-2
length: 14
size: once
D: .
V: TRBV19
DNA: TGTGCCAGTAGTTTACGGGGACTTCCCTATGGCTACACCTTC
CDR3: CASSLRGLPYGYTF

J: TRBJ1-5
length: 16
size: .
D: .
V: TRBV5-6
DNA: TGTGCCAGCAGCGTGTACAGGGCTCATAGCAATCAGCCCCAGCATTTT
CDR3: CASSVYRAHSNQPQHF

J: TRBJ1-3
length: 15
size: .
D: .
V: TRBV28
DNA: TGTGCCAGCAGTTTTGTACAGCACTCTGGAAACACCATATATTTT
CDR3: CASSFVQHSGNTIYF